These 32 T cell receptor beta chains share one sample of origin, sequenced in a study of blood T cell repertoires in COVID-19. The assay was immunoSEQ multiplex PCR, and TCRdb's table has in-frame clones only and misses some. The repertoire holds 30,000 to 40,000 clones, with about nine tenths as singletons. Sequencing used peripheral blood. The receptors stem from a man between 50 and 59 years old with active COVID-19.

V usage is TRBV6-1 and J usage is TRBJ2-2; 8 positions match TRBD1. With V trimmed by 6 bases and J by 5 bases, 8 bases remained unmatched. The CDR3 loop spans 15 amino acids. Germline V CDR1 and CDR2: MNHNS, SASEGT. CDR3 amino acids: CASSSHQGATGELFF. The CDR3 DNA is TGTGCCAGCAGCTCTCATCAGGGGGCTACCGGGGAGCTGTTTTTT.

The rearrangement joins TRBV5-6 to TRBJ2-5; D is perhaps TRBD2 (6 bases). V dropped 6 bases and J dropped 0 bases, with 18 bases sitting between them. The CDR3 is 16 residues long. Germline V gives CDR1 SGHDT, CDR2 YYEEEE. CDR3 bases: TGTGCCAGCAACCCTGGGGGGTCGCCGTACCAAGAGACCCAGTACTTC. Translated: CASNPGGSPYQETQYF.

The chain uses TRBV4-1 and TRBJ2-4; D remains ambiguous. This CDR3 is built from 20 residues. V dropped 1 base and J dropped 0 bases, with 22 bases sitting between them. Germline V gene data show CDR1 as MGHRA and CDR2 as YSYEKL. DNA for the CDR3: TGCGCCAGCAGCCAAGGTCTCCCTACTCTCATCGTTCTAGCCAAAAACATTCAGTACTTC. The encoded protein is CASSQGLPTLIVLAKNIQYF.

The chain links TRBV10-2 to TRBJ2-5; D unclear. The germline gives CDR1 WSHSY, CDR2 SAAADI. The length of the CDR3 is 16 residues. Trimming removed 2 bases at V and 2 bases at J, with 15 bases between. CDR3 bases: TGCGCCAGCAGTGAGCGTCGGGTGGCCATACAAGAGACCCAGTACTTC. It translates to CASSERRVAIQETQYF.

This clone was seen just once. V usage is TRBV19 and J usage is TRBJ2-2, with a tentative D call TRBD2 (5 bases). Germline loops: CDR1 LNHDA, CDR2 SQIVND (reference sequence). The CDR3 spans 13 residues. V was pared by 3 bases and J by 7 bases, with 9 bases between. The CDR3 DNA reads TGTGCCAGTAGTATTACCCGGGGCGGGGAGCTGTTTTTT. Encoded protein: CASSITRGGELFF. Complete variable domain (other parts from reference TRBV19 and TRBJ2-2): DGGITQSPKYLFRKEGQNVTLSCEQNLNHDAMYWYRQDPGQGLRLIYYSQIVNDFQKGDIAEGYSVSREKKESFPLTVTSAQKNPTAFYLCASSITRGGELFFGEGSRLTVL.

This clone was detected once. The CDR3 here is CASSLGQGYPKKTQYF. The CDR3 DNA reads TGTGCCAGCAGCTTAGGGCAGGGATATCCTAAAAAGACCCAGTACTTC. V is TRBV7-2 and J is TRBJ2-5; a possible D gene is TRBD1 (5 bases). Per germline, CDR1 SGHTA and CDR2 FQGNSA. CDR3 length equals 16 residues. Trimming shortened V by 1 base and J by 6 bases, and 18 bases separated the two germline ends.

The V and J genes are TRBV27 and TRBJ1-2; D might be TRBD1 (5 bases). The V end was cut by 0 bases, the J end by 5 bases, with 7 bases between. The CDR3 runs 13 residues. In germline, CDR1 is MNHEY, CDR2 SMNVEV (reference sequence). CDR3 nucleotides: TGTGCCAGCAGTTTATCCGGGGGGTATGGCTACACCTTC. Translating gives CASSLSGGYGYTF.

This clone was detected only once. This sequence joins TRBV4-3 and TRBJ2-3; 8 bases align to TRBD2. Germline CDR1 and CDR2: LGHNA and YSLEER. This CDR3 spans 17 amino acids. Germline trimming cut 3 bases from V and 2 bases from J; bases unmatched to any gene: 10. CDR3 protein: CASSQGVSGANTDTQYF. CDR3 DNA sequence: TGCGCCAGCAGCCAGGGGGTTAGCGGGGCAAACACAGATACGCAGTATTTT.

The CDR3 loop is CASSGATGGEVQPQHF. DNA of the CDR3: TGTGCCAGCAGTGGTGCGACAGGGGGCGAGGTCCAGCCCCAGCATTTT. The chain combines TRBV6-1 with TRBJ1-5; TRBD1 agrees at 10 bases. CDR1 and CDR2 from the germline V gene are MNHNS and SASEGT. The CDR3 contains 16 residues. Germline trimming cut 4 bases from V and 7 bases from J; bases unmatched to any gene: 10.

This clone was seen a single time. This chain uses TRBV6-5 with TRBJ2-1; 10 bases match TRBD1. There are 15 residues in the CDR3. CDR1 and CDR2 (germline): MNHEY, SVGAGI. Trimming cost V 6 bases and J 4 bases; bases outside gene matches: 6. CDR3 nucleotide sequence: TGTGCCAGCAGCCGGGACAGGGGTTCTTACAATGAGCAGTTCTTC. It yields the protein CASSRDRGSYNEQFF.

The V call is TRBV10-3, the J call TRBJ1-1; D is ambiguous. CDR3 length equals 15 residues. Trimming shortened V by 0 bases and J by 4 bases, and 12 bases separated the two germline ends. The V gene's germline CDR1 is ENHRY and CDR2 SYGVKD. The CDR3 nucleotides read TGTGCCATCAGTGAGTCGACGGTAGGCGGCACTGAAGCTTTCTTT. This gives the protein CAISESTVGGTEAFF.

The rearrangement joins TRBV5-6 to TRBJ1-5; D uncertain. Germline V gives CDR1 SGHDT, CDR2 YYEEEE. Trimming removed 2 bases from V and 2 bases from J, with 8 bases in between. The CDR3 consists of 14 residues. The CDR3 loop reads CASSLGRRNQPQHF. CDR3 nucleotide sequence: TGTGCCAGCAGCTTAGGGAGGCGCAATCAGCCCCAGCATTTT.

The chain has TRBV2 and TRBJ2-5; the D gene is possibly TRBD2 (6 bases). V was cut by 5 bases and J by 5 bases, with 12 bases left in between. This CDR3 spans 13 amino acids. From germline, CDR1 is SNHLY and CDR2 FYNNEI. CDR3 residues: CASSRSGGETQYF. The CDR3 DNA is TGTGCCAGCAGTCGGAGCGGAGGGGAGACCCAGTACTTC.

This chain uses TRBV2 with TRBJ2-5, with 9 bases that match TRBD1. J lost 3 bases, V lost 4 bases, and 0 bases had no gene match. The CDR3 totals 13 residues. Germline CDR1 and CDR2: SNHLY and FYNNEI. The CDR3 here is CASSGTGEETQYF. In DNA, the CDR3 is TGTGCCAGCAGTGGGACAGGGGAAGAGACCCAGTACTTC. Together with reference TRBV2 and TRBJ2-5, the CDR3 gives the full variable domain: EPEVTQTPSHQVTQMGQEVILRCVPISNHLYFYWYRQILGQKVEFLVSFYNNEISEKSEIFDDQFSVERPDGSNFTLKIRSTKLEDSAMYFCASSGTGEETQYFGPGTRLLVL.

Only one count was recorded for this clone. This rearrangement joins TRBV18 to TRBJ1-1; a weak D match, TRBD1 (5 bases). The germline gives CDR1 KGHSH, CDR2 LQKENI. This CDR3 contains 15 residues. Deletions cut 3 bases from V and 2 bases from J, with 13 bases between. Here the CDR3 reads CASSPGRGGNTEAFF. The CDR3 DNA reads as TGTGCCAGCTCACCGGGAAGGGGTGGAAACACTGAAGCTTTCTTT.

The chain uses TRBV6-5 and TRBJ1-1; D is undetermined. V was trimmed by 3 bases and J by 3 bases, leaving 11 bases between them. The germline V gene encodes CDR1 MNHEY and CDR2 SVGAGI. The CDR3 length is 14 residues. CDR3: CASSYGGGDTEAFF. The CDR3 region has the DNA TGTGCCAGCAGTTATGGAGGTGGAGACACTGAAGCTTTCTTT.

The gene calls are TRBV19 and TRBJ2-2, with 10 nucleotides matching TRBD1. Germline V CDR1 and CDR2: LNHDA, SQIVND (reference sequence). The CDR3 covers 14 residues. J gave up 7 bases and V 3 bases, and 2 bases lay outside the gene matches. CDR3 sequence: CASSMDRGYGELFF. The CDR3 region has the DNA TGTGCCAGTAGTATGGACAGGGGGTACGGGGAGCTGTTTTTT. Variable domain in full (rest from reference TRBV19 and TRBJ2-2): DGGITQSPKYLFRKEGQNVTLSCEQNLNHDAMYWYRQDPGQGLRLIYYSQIVNDFQKGDIAEGYSVSREKKESFPLTVTSAQKNPTAFYLCASSMDRGYGELFFGEGSRLTVL.

The J gene is TRBJ2-1, the V gene TRBV19; 9 bases are shared with TRBD1. The CDR3 has 13 residues. The junction had 9 bases not matched to a gene; V was cut back by 5 bases and J by 13 bases. From germline, CDR1 is LNHDA and CDR2 SQIVND (reference sequence). The CDR3 DNA is TGTGCCAGTAGTCCGGACAGGGGCATAGTACAGTTCTTC. It codes for CASSPDRGIVQFF.

This rearrangement joins TRBV6-6 to TRBJ2-1, with D hard to call. Germline values: CDR1 MNHNY, CDR2 SVGAGI (reference sequence). V was cut by 6 bases and J by 0 bases, with 6 bases left in between. The CDR3 is made up of 13 amino acids. The CDR3 DNA sequence: TGTGCCAGCAGGTCTAGCTCCTACAATGAGCAGTTCTTC. Its protein product is CASRSSSYNEQFF.

V is TRBV5-4 and J is TRBJ1-2, with D possibly TRBD1 on 6 matching bases. The ends were cut back, 0 bases at V and 4 bases at J, with 10 bases in the middle. CDR3 length: 14 residues. The germline CDR1 and CDR2 sequences are SGHNT and YYREEE (reference sequence). The CDR3 loop reads CASSLGQVGYGYTF. For the CDR3, the DNA is TGTGCCAGCAGCTTGGGACAGGTTGGCTATGGCTACACCTTC.

The genes are TRBV10-3 and TRBJ2-3; TRBD2 matches at 15 bases. The V and J ends lost 4 bases and 4 bases, in that order; junction bases with no gene match: 0. Germline V gives CDR1 ENHRY, CDR2 SYGVKD. The CDR3 totals 15 residues. The CDR3 loop reads CAISGTSGRADTQYF. The CDR3 coding sequence is TGTGCCATCAGTGGGACTAGCGGGAGGGCAGATACGCAGTATTTT.

The rearrangement uses TRBV5-4 and TRBJ2-1; 9 bases agree with TRBD2. This CDR3 comprises 16 residues. The germline V gene has CDR1 SGHNT and CDR2 YYREEE (reference sequence). Trimming removed 4 bases from V and 0 bases from J; junction bases left unmatched: 5. The CDR3 bases are TGTGCCAGCAGCGAGGGCGGGGGGGGCTCCTACAATGAGCAGTTCTTC. Amino acid sequence: CASSEGGGGSYNEQFF. Based on the CDR3 plus reference TRBV5-4 and TRBJ2-1, the full variable domain is ETGVTQSPTHLIKTRGQQVTLRCSSQSGHNTVSWYQQALGQGPQFIFQYYREEENGRGNFPPRFSGLQFPNYSSELNVNALELDDSALYLCASSEGGGGSYNEQFFGPGTRLTVL.

The J gene is TRBJ2-3, the V gene TRBV6-4, with TRBD2 matching over 8 bases. The CDR3 is 14 amino acids. V shed 4 bases, J shed 4 bases, and the junction held 4 bases outside the gene matches. Germline V gives CDR1 MRHNA, CDR2 SNTAGT. The DNA for the CDR3 is TGTGCCAGCAGTGCCGGGGGGGCCGCAGATACGCAGTATTTT. It translates to CASSAGGAADTQYF.

The gene calls are TRBV2 and TRBJ1-2; perhaps TRBD1 as D (5 bases). V was pared by 5 bases and J by 5 bases, with 18 bases between. The CDR3 contains 15 residues. Germline CDR1 SNHLY, CDR2 FYNNEI. The CDR3 region is CASSPRDGGRYGYTF. CDR3 in DNA: TGTGCCAGCAGTCCTCGGGACGGAGGGCGGTATGGCTACACCTTC.

The chain has TRBV2 and TRBJ2-3, with TRBD2 matching 8 bases. The CDR3 covers 16 residues. The germline gives CDR1 SNHLY, CDR2 FYNNEI. The trim removed 2 bases at V and 1 base at J, leaving 5 bases unmatched. The CDR3: CASSESGGAGTDTQYF. DNA for the CDR3: TGTGCCAGCAGTGAATCGGGGGGGGCTGGCACAGATACGCAGTATTTT.

The V gene is TRBV13, the J gene TRBJ2-7; D not resolved. Germline V gene lookup returns CDR1 PRHDT and CDR2 FYEKMQ (reference sequence). V was pared by 2 bases and J by 1 base, with 3 bases between. This CDR3 has 12 residues. As DNA, the CDR3 is TGTGCCAGCAGCTTACGGTCCTACGAGCAGTACTTC. Encoded protein: CASSLRSYEQYF. The full variable domain, with the rest looked up from reference TRBV13 and TRBJ2-7, is AAGVIQSPRHLIKEKRETATLKCYPIPRHDTVYWYQQGPGQDPQFLISFYEKMQSDKGSIPDRFSAQQFSDYHSELNMSSLELGDSALYFCASSLRSYEQYFGPGTRLTVT.

The V call is TRBV7-9, the J call TRBJ2-1; 8 positions agree with TRBD2. Trimming at V came to 6 bases and at J to 3 bases, leaving 7 bases not matched to a gene. Germline V lookup: CDR1 SEHNR, CDR2 FQNEAQ (reference sequence). CDR3 length: 15 amino acids. The DNA for the CDR3 is TGTGCCAGCAGGATCGGGGGGGAGTACTACAATGAGCAGTTCTTC. It is translated as CASRIGGEYYNEQFF.

This chain links TRBV7-2 with TRBJ2-6; the D is unclear. The V end lost 5 bases, the J end lost 0 bases, and 11 bases lay between the germline ends. This CDR3 has 16 residues. The germline V gene has CDR1 SGHTA and CDR2 FQGNSA. CDR3 nucleotides: TGTGCCAGCAGCCCTGCTGGGCTCTCTGGGGCCAACGTCCTGACTTTC. This translates into CASSPAGLSGANVLTF. Full variable domain (remainder filled in from reference TRBV7-2 and TRBJ2-6): GAGVSQSPSNKVTEKGKDVELRCDPISGHTALYWYRQSLGQGLEFLIYFQGNSAPDKSGLPSDRFSAERTGGSVSTLTIQRTQQEDSAVYLCASSPAGLSGANVLTFGAGSRLTVL.

This chain joins TRBV18 and TRBJ2-1; 9 bases match TRBD2. The V and J ends lost 3 bases and 7 bases, in that order; junction bases with no gene match: 10. Germline loops: CDR1 KGHSH, CDR2 LQKENI. The CDR3 has 16 amino acids. This CDR3 is CASSPRGGGAGNEQFF. Here the CDR3 DNA reads TGTGCCAGCTCACCGCGAGGCGGGGGGGCCGGGAATGAGCAGTTCTTC.

The chain employs TRBV7-8 and TRBJ1-6, with D perhaps matching TRBD1 (6 bases). This CDR3 spans 17 amino acids. CDR1 SGHVS and CDR2 FQNEAQ come from the germline V gene. Trimming stripped 1 base from V and 7 bases from J, with 17 bases between. CDR3 DNA: TGTGCCAGCAGCTTAGAGGGTATGGGGGCAGTAAATTCACCCCTCCACTTT. Its protein product is CASSLEGMGAVNSPLHF.

This chain joins TRBV25-1 and TRBJ1-2, with TRBD1 matching 9 bases. Trimming at V came to 1 base and at J to 7 bases, leaving 10 bases not matched to a gene. The length of the CDR3 is 16 residues. Germline V gives CDR1 MGHDK, CDR2 SYGVNS. CDR3 DNA: TGTGCCAGCAGTGAATGGGGACAGGGACGAGCGGGTGGCTACACCTTC. Translating it yields CASSEWGQGRAGGYTF.

This chain connects TRBV4-2 to TRBJ2-4; tentatively, D is TRBD1 (5 bases). The V and J ends lost 4 bases and 0 bases respectively, with 16 bases between them. CDR1 and CDR2 from the germline V gene are LGHNA and YNFKEQ. This CDR3 contains 17 residues. The CDR3 spells CASSPRGISAAKNIQYF. CDR3 coding DNA: TGTGCCAGCAGCCCTAGGGGTATTTCGGCAGCCAAAAACATTCAGTACTTC.